Listed below are T cell receptor beta chains from one sample, sequenced in a study of vaccination effects on CD4 cells after COVID-19. The assay was immunoSEQ multiplex PCR, and TCRdb's table has in-frame clones only and misses some. The data hold about 45,000 clones, with approximately 77% observed a single time. These receptors have no known antigen. This specimen consisted of CD4+ T cells from PBMCs cultured without peptide, obtained after COVID-19 vaccination. The source of these receptors is a human donor who received a COVID-19 vaccine. Each CDR3 is given with its conserved first and last residue. A D gene is named only where the DNA matches it firmly. Size values are once, few and many counts, or a class for expanded clones, and some rows have none.

d_gene | abundance | j_gene | v_gene | CDR3aa | CDR3nt
TRBD1 | few | TRBJ2-7 | TRBV5-4 | CASSWDSNEQYF | TGTGCCAGCAGCTGGGACAGCAACGAGCAGTACTTC
TRBD1 | once | TRBJ1-1 | TRBV5-4 | CASSLGQGMNTEAFF | TGTGCCAGCAGCTTGGGACAGGGTATGAACACTGAAGCTTTCTTT
TRBD2 | - | TRBJ2-1 | TRBV19 | CASKSGGLKNEQFF | TGTGCCAGTAAAAGCGGGGGGTTGAAGAATGAGCAGTTCTTC
TRBD1 | once | TRBJ1-1 | TRBV29-1 | CSVEGETGTNTEAFF | TGCAGCGTTGAAGGTGAGACAGGGACGAACACTGAAGCTTTCTTT
- | - | TRBJ2-7 | TRBV18 | CASSPGGSREQYF | TGTGCCAGCTCACCGGGTGGGTCTCGCGAGCAGTACTTC
- | - | TRBJ2-1 | TRBV7-8 | CASSLIDSYNEQFF | TGTGCCAGCAGCTTAATTGACAGTTACAATGAGCAGTTCTTC
- | once | TRBJ2-7 | TRBV18 | CASSQPGFSRSSYEQYF | TGTGCCAGCTCACAACCGGGATTCAGTCGAAGCTCCTACGAGCAGTACTTC
- | - | TRBJ1-2 | TRBV9 | CASSPGTGTQHYGYTF | TGTGCCAGCAGCCCCGGGACCGGTACTCAACACTATGGCTACACCTTC
- | - | TRBJ1-2 | TRBV5-1 | CASSLDPRYGYTF | TGCGCCAGCAGCTTGGATCCCCGCTATGGCTACACCTTC
- | - | TRBJ2-3 | TRBV6-4 | CASSDQWGVGDTQYF | TGTGCCAGCAGTGACCAGTGGGGGGTAGGAGATACGCAGTATTTT
- | once | TRBJ2-1 | TRBV6-5 | CASRPGAFVNEQFF | TGTGCCAGCAGGCCGGGGGCCTTCGTCAATGAGCAGTTCTTC
- | - | TRBJ1-2 | TRBV11-2 | CASSRIAGDRTTYGYTF | TGTGCCAGCAGCCGAATTGCAGGGGACCGGACTACCTATGGCTACACCTTC
TRBD2 | few | TRBJ2-1 | TRBV5-4 | CASSPRLAGSSDEQFF | TGTGCCAGCAGCCCTAGACTAGCGGGGAGTAGCGATGAGCAGTTCTTC
TRBD1 | - | TRBJ1-1 | TRBV29-1 | CSAHRGVMNTEAFF | TGCAGCGCACACAGGGGCGTCATGAACACTGAAGCTTTCTTT
- | few | TRBJ1-5 | TRBV2 | CASSEDRAQHF | TGTGCCAGCAGTGAAGACAGGGCCCAGCATTTT
- | - | TRBJ1-1 | TRBV29-1 | CSVRGQPNTEAFF | TGCAGCGTTCGTGGGCAGCCGAACACTGAAGCTTTCTTT
- | - | TRBJ2-3 | TRBV5-1 | CASSLSDTQYF | TGCGCCAGCAGCTTGTCAGATACGCAGTATTTT
TRBD1 | - | TRBJ1-1 | TRBV11-2 | CASSLAGGTGGKIAFF | TGTGCCAGCAGCTTAGCCGGTGGGACAGGGGGCAAGATCGCTTTCTTT
- | - | TRBJ2-1 | TRBV3-1/TRBV3-2 | CASSQVQEQFF | TGTGCCAGCAGCCAAGTTCAAGAGCAGTTCTTC
- | few | TRBJ2-3 | TRBV7-7 | CASSLARGDTQYF | TGTGCCAGCAGCTTAGCACGGGGAGATACGCAGTATTTT
- | - | TRBJ1-1 | TRBV20-1 | CSARTRLGFF | TGCAGTGCCAGGACTCGGTTGGGTTTCTTT
TRBD1 | - | TRBJ1-2 | TRBV9 | CASNTHPGTGGNGYTF | TGTGCCAGCAACACACATCCTGGGACAGGGGGCAATGGCTACACCTTC
- | - | TRBJ1-1 | TRBV19 | CASSPLRGNTEAFF | TGTGCCAGTAGTCCCCTGAGGGGAAACACTGAAGCTTTCTTT
- | few | TRBJ1-2 | TRBV5-6 | CASSFRQVQNYGYTF | TGTGCCAGCAGCTTCCGGCAGGTACAAAACTATGGCTACACCTTC
- | - | TRBJ2-1 | TRBV10-3 | CAISAADRLNEQFF | TGTGCCATCAGTGCGGCCGACAGGCTAAATGAGCAGTTCTTC
TRBD2 | - | TRBJ2-1 | TRBV12-5 | CASGLVKGLARYNEQFF | TGTGCTAGTGGTTTAGTGAAGGGACTAGCAAGGTACAATGAGCAGTTCTTC
TRBD2 | few | TRBJ2-1 | TRBV5-8 | CASSHLAGRGEQFF | TGTGCCAGCAGCCATCTAGCGGGGCGTGGTGAGCAGTTCTTC
- | - | TRBJ2-7 | TRBV6-5 | CASTAGGTGAYEQYF | TGTGCCAGCACCGCGGGAGGGACAGGGGCCTACGAGCAGTACTTC
- | - | TRBJ1-4 | TRBV15 | CATRTKSSEKLFF | TGTGCCACCAGAACGAAGTCCAGTGAAAAACTGTTTTTT
- | - | TRBJ2-6 | TRBV5-1 | CASSLAGGPGANVLTF | TGCGCCAGCAGCTTGGCCGGCGGACCTGGGGCCAACGTCCTGACTTTC
- | - | TRBJ1-1 | TRBV27 | CATRKVSTEAFF | TGTGCCACGCGAAAAGTGAGCACTGAAGCTTTCTTT
TRBD2 | - | TRBJ2-3 | TRBV30 | CAWSGYIAGGDTQYF | TGTGCCTGGAGTGGTTACATAGCGGGGGGAGATACGCAGTATTTT
- | - | TRBJ1-2 | TRBV6-1 | CASSELGQLGNNYGYTF | TGTGCCAGCAGTGAACTGGGACAACTCGGGAACAACTATGGCTACACCTTC
- | - | TRBJ2-2 | TRBV3-1/TRBV3-2 | CASSPRTVYANTGELFF | TGTGCCAGCAGCCCTAGGACGGTTTACGCGAACACCGGGGAGCTGTTTTTT
- | - | TRBJ2-7 | TRBV27 | CASMSANYEQYF | TGTGCCAGCATGTCAGCGAACTACGAGCAGTACTTC
TRBD2 | medium-sized | TRBJ2-2 | TRBV6-4 | CASKTLAGDTGELFF | TGTGCCAGCAAGACGCTAGCGGGAGACACCGGGGAGCTGTTTTTT
TRBD2 | few | TRBJ2-7 | TRBV11-2 | CASSVRGLAGGSYEQYF | TGTGCCAGCAGCGTAAGAGGACTAGCGGGTGGCTCCTACGAGCAGTACTTC
- | once | TRBJ2-5 | TRBV18 | CASSPGWLATEGQETQYF | TGTGCCAGCTCACCAGGGTGGCTAGCGACGGAGGGACAAGAGACCCAGTACTTC
- | - | TRBJ2-2 | TRBV18 | CASSPGGQNTGELFF | TGTGCCAGCTCACCAGGGGGCCAGAACACCGGGGAGCTGTTTTTT
- | - | TRBJ1-5 | TRBV10-3 | CAISELMLGQSLQPQHF | TGTGCCATCAGTGAATTAATGTTGGGACAAAGTCTTCAGCCCCAGCATTTT
TRBD1 | - | TRBJ1-1 | TRBV20-1 | CSASSQGEAGAFF | TGCAGTGCTAGTAGCCAGGGGGAGGCAGGAGCTTTCTTT
- | few | TRBJ2-7 | TRBV11-2 | CASSLQSGYEQYF | TGTGCCAGCAGCTTACAATCAGGGTACGAGCAGTACTTC
TRBD1 | - | TRBJ2-5 | TRBV5-1 | CASSLGGQVQETQYF | TGCGCCAGCAGCTTGGGGGGACAGGTTCAAGAGACCCAGTACTTC
- | - | TRBJ2-2 | TRBV11-3 | CASRVGSRTGELFF | TGTGCCAGCAGAGTCGGGTCGAGGACCGGGGAGCTGTTTTTT
TRBD2 | - | TRBJ2-1 | TRBV2 | CASRAPGLAGDNEQFF | TGTGCCAGCAGGGCGCCGGGACTAGCGGGAGACAATGAGCAGTTCTTC
TRBD2 | - | TRBJ2-3 | TRBV10-1 | CASSTSGPTDTQYF | TGCGCCAGTTCGACTAGCGGGCCCACAGATACGCAGTATTTT
- | - | TRBJ2-1 | TRBV6-1 | CASSEAYNEQFF | TGTGCCAGCAGCGAAGCCTACAATGAGCAGTTCTTC
- | - | TRBJ2-5 | TRBV27 | CASRDSYQETQYF | TGTGCCAGCAGGGACAGTTACCAAGAGACCCAGTACTTC
TRBD2 | few | TRBJ2-3 | TRBV6-4 | CASSDSTSRATDTQYF | TGTGCCAGCAGTGACTCGACTAGCAGGGCCACAGATACGCAGTATTTT
- | - | TRBJ2-1 | TRBV2 | CASGETRGNEQFF | TGTGCCAGCGGAGAGACACGGGGGAACGAGCAGTTCTTC
TRBD2 | few | TRBJ2-7 | TRBV14 | CASSQIAGGSYEQYF | TGTGCCAGCAGCCAAATAGCGGGAGGCTCCTACGAGCAGTACTTC
- | - | TRBJ2-1 | TRBV7-2 | CASSLAPVRNNEQFF | TGTGCCAGCAGCTTAGCTCCGGTCAGGAACAATGAGCAGTTCTTC
- | few | TRBJ2-7 | TRBV11-2 | CASSPRSGLASYEQYF | TGTGCCAGCAGCCCGAGGTCGGGTCTCGCCTCCTACGAGCAGTACTTC
TRBD2 | - | TRBJ2-1 | TRBV5-1 | CASSARGLADNEQFF | TGCGCCAGCAGCGCCCGGGGACTAGCGGACAATGAGCAGTTCTTC
- | - | TRBJ2-7 | TRBV28 | CASSSLYEQYF | TGTGCCAGCAGTAGTCTATACGAGCAGTACTTC
TRBD2 | - | TRBJ2-1 | TRBV24-1 | CATSDSSGKQFF | TGTGCCACCAGTGACTCTAGCGGGAAGCAGTTCTTC